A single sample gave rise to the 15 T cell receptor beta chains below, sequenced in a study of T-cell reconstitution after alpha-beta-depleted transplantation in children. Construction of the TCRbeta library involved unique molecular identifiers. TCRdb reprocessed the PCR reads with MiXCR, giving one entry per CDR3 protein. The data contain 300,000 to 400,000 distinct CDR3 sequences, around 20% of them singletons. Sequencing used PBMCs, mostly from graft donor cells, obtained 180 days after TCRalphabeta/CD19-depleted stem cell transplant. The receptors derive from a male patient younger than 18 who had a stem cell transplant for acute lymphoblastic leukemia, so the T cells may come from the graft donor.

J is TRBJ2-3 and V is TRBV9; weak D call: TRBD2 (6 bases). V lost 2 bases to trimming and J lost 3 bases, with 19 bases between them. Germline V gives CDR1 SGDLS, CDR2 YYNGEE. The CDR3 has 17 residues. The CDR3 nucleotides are TGTGCCAGCAGCGTCCACCCGGGACTGGCCTCGACAGATACGCAGTATTTT. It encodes CASSVHPGLASTDTQYF.

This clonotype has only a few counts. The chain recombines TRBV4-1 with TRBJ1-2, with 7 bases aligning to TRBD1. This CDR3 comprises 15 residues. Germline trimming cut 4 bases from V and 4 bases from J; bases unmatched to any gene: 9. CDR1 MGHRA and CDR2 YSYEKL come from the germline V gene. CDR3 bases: TGCGCCAGCAGCCCCGACAGGGAACAACCCTATGGCTACACCTTC. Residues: CASSPDREQPYGYTF.

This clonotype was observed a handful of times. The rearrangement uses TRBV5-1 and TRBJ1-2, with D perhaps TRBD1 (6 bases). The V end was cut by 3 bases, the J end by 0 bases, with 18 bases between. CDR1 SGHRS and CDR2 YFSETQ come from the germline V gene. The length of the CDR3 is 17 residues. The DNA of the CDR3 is TGCGCCAGCAGCTCGTACCCCCTTACAGGGCCTAACTATGGCTACACCTTC. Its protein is CASSSYPLTGPNYGYTF.

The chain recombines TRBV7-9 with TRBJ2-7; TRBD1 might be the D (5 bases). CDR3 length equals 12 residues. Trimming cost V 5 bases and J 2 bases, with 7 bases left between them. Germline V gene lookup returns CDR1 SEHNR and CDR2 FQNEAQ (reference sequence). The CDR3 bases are TGTGCCAGCAGCGCGGACACCTACGAGCAGTACTTC. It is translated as CASSADTYEQYF.

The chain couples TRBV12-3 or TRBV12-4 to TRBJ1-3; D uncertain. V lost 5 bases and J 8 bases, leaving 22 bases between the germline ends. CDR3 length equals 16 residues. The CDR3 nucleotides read TGTGCCAGCAGTCCATGGAACAGCTCCCCCGGAGACACCATATATTTT. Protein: CASSPWNSSPGDTIYF.

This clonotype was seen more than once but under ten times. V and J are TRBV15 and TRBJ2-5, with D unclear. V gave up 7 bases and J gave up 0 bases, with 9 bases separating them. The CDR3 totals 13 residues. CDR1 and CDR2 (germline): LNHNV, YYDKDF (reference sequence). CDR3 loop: CATTAGHQETQYF. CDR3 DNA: TGTGCCACCACGGCAGGCCACCAAGAGACCCAGTACTTC.

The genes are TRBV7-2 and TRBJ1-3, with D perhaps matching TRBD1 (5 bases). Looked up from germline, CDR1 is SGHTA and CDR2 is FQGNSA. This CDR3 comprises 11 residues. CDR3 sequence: CRQGAGNTIYF. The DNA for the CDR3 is TGTCGGCAGGGTGCGGGAAACACCATATATTTT.

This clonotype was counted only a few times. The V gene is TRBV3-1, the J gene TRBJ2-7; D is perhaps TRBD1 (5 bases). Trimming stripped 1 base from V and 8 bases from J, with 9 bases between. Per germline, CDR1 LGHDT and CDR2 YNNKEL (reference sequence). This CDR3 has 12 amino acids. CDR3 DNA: TGTGCCAGCAGCCAAGCGAAGGACAAGCAGTACTTC. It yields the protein CASSQAKDKQYF.

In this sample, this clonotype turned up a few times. CDR3 residues: CASNLGRLAGAPEQFF. For the CDR3, the DNA is TGTGCCAGCAACTTGGGACGACTAGCGGGAGCTCCTGAGCAGTTCTTC. The chain couples TRBV7-3 to TRBJ2-1; TRBD2 matches 12 bases. This CDR3 contains 16 residues. With V trimmed by 7 bases and J by 9 bases, 13 bases remained unmatched. CDR1 and CDR2 (germline): SGHTA, FQGTGA.

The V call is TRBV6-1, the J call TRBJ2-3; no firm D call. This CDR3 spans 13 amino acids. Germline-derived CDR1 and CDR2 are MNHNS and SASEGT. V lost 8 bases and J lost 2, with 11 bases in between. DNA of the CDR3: TGTGCCAGCCAATCGACTCTCACAGATACGCAGTATTTT. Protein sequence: CASQSTLTDTQYF.

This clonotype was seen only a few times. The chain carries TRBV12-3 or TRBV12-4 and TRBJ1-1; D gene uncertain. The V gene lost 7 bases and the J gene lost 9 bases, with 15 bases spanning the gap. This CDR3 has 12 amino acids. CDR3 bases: TGTGCCAGCACCTTAGGTCCCGTAAAAGCTTTCTTT. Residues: CASTLGPVKAFF.

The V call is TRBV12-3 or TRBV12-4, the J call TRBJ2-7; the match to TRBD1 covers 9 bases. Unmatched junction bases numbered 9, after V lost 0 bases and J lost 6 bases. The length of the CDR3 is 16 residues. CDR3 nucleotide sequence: TGTGCCAGCAGTTTAGCGGGACAGGGAAGGTTCGGCGAGCAGTACTTC. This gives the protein CASSLAGQGRFGEQYF.

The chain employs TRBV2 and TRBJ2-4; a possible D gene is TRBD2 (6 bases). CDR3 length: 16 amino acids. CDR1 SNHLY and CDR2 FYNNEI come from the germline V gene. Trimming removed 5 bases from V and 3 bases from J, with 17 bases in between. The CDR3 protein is CASSPRPEGDKNIQYF. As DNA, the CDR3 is TGTGCCAGCAGTCCTAGACCGGAGGGAGACAAAAACATTCAGTACTTC.

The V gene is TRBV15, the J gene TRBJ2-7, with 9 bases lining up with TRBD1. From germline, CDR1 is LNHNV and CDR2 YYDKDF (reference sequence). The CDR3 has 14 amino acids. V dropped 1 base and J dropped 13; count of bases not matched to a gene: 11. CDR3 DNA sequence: TGTGCCACCAGCAGAGGGACAGGGGCCCCCTGGTACTACTTC. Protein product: CATSRGTGAPWYYF.

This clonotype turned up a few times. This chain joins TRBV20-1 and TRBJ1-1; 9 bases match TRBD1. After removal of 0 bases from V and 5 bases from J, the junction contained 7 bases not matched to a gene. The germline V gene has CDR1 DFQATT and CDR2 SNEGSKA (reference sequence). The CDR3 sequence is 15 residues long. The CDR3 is CSARDGGQGRTEAFF. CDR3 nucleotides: TGCAGTGCTAGAGATGGGGGACAGGGAAGGACTGAAGCTTTCTTT.